Below, 17 T cell receptor beta chains from the same sample are listed, as sequenced in a study of graft-versus-host responses after intestinal transplantation. Their cognate antigens are unknown. The repertoire was sequenced with immunoSEQ multiplex PCR; TCRdb's copy has only in-frame clones and lacks some. The sample lists 100,000 or so clones, 90% to 95% occurring once. Sequenced material: unstimulated CD4+ T cells sorted from spleen or lymph node cells, taken before intestinal transplant. All receptors come from a human donor who received an intestinal transplant.

The J gene is TRBJ2-4, the V gene TRBV30; D is possibly TRBD2 (6 bases). The V end was cut by 0 bases, the J end by 2 bases, with 8 bases between. This CDR3 is built from 14 residues. Germline lookup yields CDR1 GTSNPN and CDR2 SVGIG (reference sequence). The CDR3 DNA is TGTGCCTGGAGTGTTCGGGGGTCCAAAAACATTCAGTACTTC. It specifies CAWSVRGSKNIQYF.

This clone turned up a few times. The genes are TRBV28 and TRBJ2-7; D possibly corresponds to TRBD1 (6 bases). Trimming left V 5 bases short and J 5 bases short, with 16 bases between. Germline V lookup: CDR1 MDHEN, CDR2 SYDVKM. The length of the CDR3 is 14 residues. CDR3 coding DNA: TGTGCCAGCAGTAGACCACAGGGATCCCACGAGCAGTACTTC. Residues: CASSRPQGSHEQYF.

In its sample, this clone was seen once. The gene calls are TRBV9 and TRBJ2-5; a possible D gene is TRBD2 (5 bases). The CDR3 has 14 residues. Trimming shortened V by 3 bases and J by 7 bases, and 16 bases separated the two germline ends. Germline V gene lookup returns CDR1 SGDLS and CDR2 YYNGEE. CDR3 protein: CASSAGLSVWTQYF. The CDR3 DNA reads as TGTGCCAGCAGCGCTGGACTCTCCGTCTGGACCCAGTACTTC.

The chain is built from TRBV5-1 and TRBJ2-5, with 11 bases matching TRBD2. Gene TRBJ2-7 matches the end of the DNA better, so the J call may be wrong. The CDR3 loop spans 15 amino acids. Germline loops: CDR1 SGHRS, CDR2 YFSETQ. The CDR3 coding sequence is TGCGCCAGCAGTCCCGATAGCGGGAGGGTCTACGAGCAGTACTTC. This translates into CASSPDSGRVYEQYF.

This chain links TRBV6-1 with TRBJ2-3; 7 nucleotides match TRBD1. The CDR3 consists of 13 residues. CDR1 is MNHNS and CDR2 is SASEGT in the germline V gene. The V and J ends lost 6 bases and 1 base, in that order; junction bases with no gene match: 1. The CDR3 DNA is TGTGCCAGCAGAGGGACAGGCACAGATACGCAGTATTTT. Translation gives CASRGTGTDTQYF.

DNA of the CDR3: TGTGCCATCAGTGACGAGTTGGGGCGGGGGTTCTACGAGCAGTACTTC. This sequence encodes CAISDELGRGFYEQYF. The chain joins TRBV10-3 to TRBJ2-7, with 7 bases aligning to TRBD2. V gave up 3 bases and J gave up 3 bases; unmatched junction bases: 11. Germline V lookup: CDR1 ENHRY, CDR2 SYGVKD. This CDR3 spans 16 amino acids.

The sample holds a few counts of this clone. V usage is TRBV5-6 and J usage is TRBJ1-4; tentative D call: TRBD1 (5 bases). Germline V gene data show CDR1 as SGHDT and CDR2 as YYEEEE. This CDR3 has 14 amino acids. Trimming left V 0 bases short and J 4 bases short, with 7 bases between. DNA of the CDR3: TGTGCCAGCAGCTTGGCAGGGTTTAATGAAAAACTGTTTTTT. It is translated as CASSLAGFNEKLFF.

The chain has TRBV5-1 and TRBJ1-6; tentatively, D is TRBD1 (6 bases). The CDR3 length is 14 residues. Deletions cut 5 bases from V and 8 bases from J, with 14 bases between. Germline lookup yields CDR1 SGHRS and CDR2 YFSETQ. In nucleotides, the CDR3 is TGCGCCAGCAGATATGGGGGCCGGGATTCACCCCTCCACTTT. Translation: CASRYGGRDSPLHF.

This clone appeared once. The chain employs TRBV19 and TRBJ2-3; 8 bases are a match to TRBD1. V trimming: 4 bases; J trimming: 8 bases; junction bases outside the gene matches: 14. Germline CDR1 is LNHDA and CDR2 is SQIVND (reference sequence). The CDR3 spans 16 residues. The CDR3 reads CASSTGTGQTPRTQYF. The CDR3 nucleotides read TGTGCCAGTAGTACCGGGACAGGCCAAACCCCACGTACGCAGTATTTT.

The chain is built from TRBV11-3 and TRBJ2-7; possibly TRBD2 for D (6 bases). In germline, CDR1 is SGHNT, CDR2 YENEEA. CDR3 length equals 15 residues. The V gene lost 6 bases and the J gene lost 4 bases, with 19 bases spanning the gap. As DNA, the CDR3 is TGTGCCAGCAGAAAGTCGTTCGGGGGAAAATACGAGCAGTACTTC. Amino acids: CASRKSFGGKYEQYF.

The J gene is TRBJ2-2, the V gene TRBV19, with D possibly matching TRBD1 (6 bases). Germline CDR1 reads LNHDA; CDR2 reads SQIVND (reference sequence). V was shortened by 5 bases and J by 5 bases, with 12 bases between the two germline ends. This CDR3 contains 14 residues. CDR3 coding DNA: TGTGCCAGTAGTCTCACAGGGTTTACCGGGGAGCTGTTTTTT. It yields the protein CASSLTGFTGELFF. Together with reference TRBV19 and TRBJ2-2, the CDR3 gives the full variable domain: DGGITQSPKYLFRKEGQNVTLSCEQNLNHDAMYWYRQDPGQGLRLIYYSQIVNDFQKGDIAEGYSVSREKKESFPLTVTSAQKNPTAFYLCASSLTGFTGELFFGEGSRLTVL.

The chain couples TRBV6-6 to TRBJ2-3; 8 bases agree with TRBD2. J lost 0 bases, V lost 7 bases, and 9 bases had no gene match. The CDR3 runs to 16 residues. Germline loops: CDR1 MNHNY, CDR2 SVGAGI (reference sequence). The CDR3 sequence is CASTRTSGGSTDTQYF. The CDR3 DNA reads as TGTGCCAGCACTAGAACTAGCGGAGGGAGCACAGATACGCAGTATTTT.

The J gene is TRBJ2-3, the V gene TRBV6-4, with a weak D call TRBD2 (7 bases). Trimming took off 2 bases at V and 2 bases at J, with 14 bases between the two ends. Germline CDR1 MRHNA, CDR2 SNTAGT. This CDR3 comprises 16 residues. The CDR3 protein is CASSDEGGTLTDTQYF. CDR3 DNA: TGTGCCAGCAGTGACGAGGGGGGGACCCTCACAGATACGCAGTATTTT.

This chain joins TRBV7-9 and TRBJ2-7, with TRBD2 as a possible D gene (6 bases). Germline lookup yields CDR1 SEHNR and CDR2 FQNEAQ (reference sequence). This CDR3 comprises 16 residues. Trimming removed 0 bases at V and 7 bases at J, with 19 bases between. The CDR3 protein is CASSLAVSWRAGEQYF. The DNA of the CDR3 is TGTGCCAGCAGCTTAGCTGTGAGTTGGAGGGCGGGAGAGCAGTACTTC.

This chain joins TRBV5-1 and TRBJ2-7; D is unresolved. Germline V CDR1 and CDR2: SGHRS, YFSETQ. Trimming cost V 1 base and J 0 bases, with 11 bases left between them. The CDR3 has 15 residues. The CDR3 region is CASSLLEIGSYEQYF. The CDR3 bases are TGCGCCAGCAGCTTGTTGGAGATCGGCTCCTACGAGCAGTACTTC.

The chain uses TRBV10-3 and TRBJ2-1, with no clear D. The CDR3 loop spans 12 amino acids. The germline V gene encodes CDR1 ENHRY and CDR2 SYGVKD. Trimming stripped 4 bases from V and 8 bases from J, with 9 bases between. CDR3 bases: TGTGCCATCAGTGGTATCTCGGATGAGCAGTTCTTC. Amino acid sequence: CAISGISDEQFF.

This chain links TRBV7-2 with TRBJ2-7, with D maybe TRBD2 (7 bases). Trimming took 4 bases from V and 4 from J, leaving 17 bases between them. This CDR3 has 15 residues. CDR1 is SGHTA, CDR2 FQGNSA, per germline. Written as DNA, the CDR3 is TGTGCCAGCAGCTCGGGGTGGGGGGGGCCGTACGAGCAGTACTTC. Translating it yields CASSSGWGGPYEQYF.